This T cell receptor beta chain is from a study of OX40 agonist ivuxolimab in advanced cancers. Study summary: Past anti-PD-1, anti-PD-L1 or anti-CTLA-4 therapy was accepted, and roughly 40% had received some.

Measured with immunoSEQ multiplex PCR; TCRdb has only the in-frame clones, and not every one. The sample contains 25,000 to 30,000 clones, roughly 79% of which appear only once. The CDR3 loop spans 14 amino acids. The germline gives CDR1 SGHDT, CDR2 YYEEEE. The V end lost 5 bases, the J end lost 7 bases, and 19 bases lay between the germline ends. This receptor was taken from an adult with an advanced solid tumor such as melanoma, head and neck, liver or kidney cancer. The input for sequencing was CD4+ or CD8+ T cells sorted from blood, taken in a trial of the OX40 agonist ivuxolimab. The rearrangement links TRBV5-6 to TRBJ2-7; possible D gene TRBD1, 6 bases. The CDR3 sequence is CASRAEDSMGEQYF. CDR3 DNA sequence: TGTGCCAGCAGGGCCGAGGACAGCATGGGGGAGCAGTACTTC.